The T cell receptor beta chain described here comes from a study of PD-1 blockade in classical Hodgkin lymphoma. TCRdb's copy holds only in-frame clones and misses some; the assay was immunoSEQ multiplex PCR. Seen here are 30,000 or so clones, around 86% observed once, and the top ten hold about 0.45%. Study-level results: Possible causes of repertoire differences, disease activity or prior therapy, remain undefined.

This clone was seen only once. Its antigen is not identified. CDR1 SGHRS and CDR2 YFSETQ come from the germline V gene. The CDR3 is 18 residues long. The V gene lost 0 bases and the J gene lost 3 bases, with 20 bases spanning the gap. Described time point: cycle 4 day 1 (C4D1), after around six weeks of nivolumab. Every single patient, without exception, relapsed after autologous stem cell transplantation, and brentuximab vedotin exposure varied. Magnetic negative selection of thawed PBMCs was the method by which CD4+ T cells were purified. When best responses were assessed, they were complete response, partial response or progressive disease.

The chain recombines TRBV5-1 with TRBJ2-3, with D possibly TRBD1 on 6 matching bases. The sequence derives from a human donor with classical Hodgkin lymphoma. The specimen was CD4+ T cells from blood, collected before the fourth cycle of nivolumab. CDR3 amino acids: CASSLATYNRVGTDTQYF. The CDR3, as DNA: TGCGCCAGCAGCTTGGCCACTTACAACAGGGTTGGAACAGATACGCAGTATTTT.